These 18 T cell receptor beta chains were sequenced from one sample in a study of spatial heterogeneity in lung cancer. The study, taken as a whole, reports: Counts that tracked tumor mutation counts were those of expanded intratumoral alpha and beta TCRs.

TCRdb processed the 5' RACE reads anew with MiXCR; each CDR3 protein has one entry. The sample lists roughly 7,000 distinct CDR3 sequences; 3% to 4% were seen once. These TCRs are of unknown antigen specificity. This sample's time point: sample taken at primary tumor resection. This material consisted of lung tumor tissue, taken at surgery. The source of these receptors is a male donor with early-stage non-small cell lung cancer.

This clonotype was counted ten times or more. V and J are TRBV3-1 and TRBJ2-3; no clear D gene. The V and J ends lost 0 bases and 1 base respectively, with 5 bases between them. Germline loops: CDR1 LGHDT, CDR2 YNNKEL (reference sequence). The CDR3 sequence is 14 residues long. The CDR3 sequence is CASSQEARTDTQYF. The CDR3 DNA follows: TGTGCCAGCAGCCAAGAAGCCCGCACAGATACGCAGTATTTT.

This clonotype was seen at least ten times. This sequence joins TRBV7-3 and TRBJ1-2; 10 bases align to TRBD1. Germline CDR1 SGHTA, CDR2 FQGTGA. The CDR3 consists of 14 residues. The J segment lost 6 bases and the V segment lost 3 bases, leaving 4 bases of the junction unmatched. DNA of the CDR3: TGTGCCAGCAGCTTTGATGGGACAGGGGATGGCTACACCTTC. This sequence encodes CASSFDGTGDGYTF.

This clonotype came up many times. The chain uses TRBV20-1 and TRBJ1-4; 10 bases are a match to TRBD1. The CDR3 consists of 13 residues. The V segment lost 6 bases and the J segment 7 bases; nucleotides outside the gene matches: 5. CDR1 is DFQATT and CDR2 is SNEGSKA in the germline V gene (reference sequence). The CDR3 region has the DNA TGCAGTGCGAGTGACAGGGGGCGTGAAAAACTGTTTTTT. It is translated as CSASDRGREKLFF.

This clonotype has a count of ten or more. This sequence joins TRBV30 and TRBJ1-2; D gene unclear. Germline CDR1 and CDR2: GTSNPN and SVGIG (reference sequence). This CDR3 has 14 amino acids. The V end lost 0 bases, the J end lost 8 bases, and 16 bases lay between the germline ends. The CDR3 loop reads CAWSVRSRSQGYTF. The CDR3 DNA reads as TGTGCCTGGAGTGTACGATCCAGGTCCCAAGGCTACACCTTC.

This clonotype was seen repeatedly, ten times or more. The rearrangement uses TRBV20-1 and TRBJ2-2; no clear D. The germline V gene encodes CDR1 DFQATT and CDR2 SNEGSKA (reference sequence). Between the trimmed V and J ends, which lost 4 bases and 0 bases, there was a span of 9 bases. There are 14 residues in the CDR3. CDR3 DNA sequence: TGCAGTGCTAACGTGGCAGCGAACACCGGGGAGCTGTTTTTT. This encodes CSANVAANTGELFF.

This clonotype was recorded at least ten times. The chain recombines TRBV5-6 with TRBJ1-5, with 8 bases matching TRBD1. Germline CDR1 and CDR2: SGHDT and YYEEEE. This CDR3 spans 15 amino acids. The V gene end was trimmed by 3 bases and the J gene end by 1 base; junction bases not matched to a gene: 3. The CDR3 bases are TGTGCCAGCAGCTCACAGGGGGGGAGCAATCAGCCCCAGCATTTT. Its translation is CASSSQGGSNQPQHF.

Within the sample, this clonotype is medium-sized. V gene TRBV5-1 combines with J gene TRBJ2-1; 8 positions agree with TRBD1. The CDR3 has 16 residues. Trimming cost V 3 bases and J 6 bases; bases outside gene matches: 11. Germline CDR1 and CDR2: SGHRS and YFSETQ. The chain's CDR3 is CASSSGGRATFNEQFF. CDR3 sequence (DNA): TGCGCCAGCAGCTCAGGGGGCAGGGCTACTTTCAATGAGCAGTTCTTC.

This clonotype has ten or more counts. In nucleotides, the CDR3 is TGCAGCGTTGAAGGGGCCCGGGGACTAGCGAGAAACAATGAGCAGTTCTTC. Protein: CSVEGARGLARNNEQFF. The rearrangement joins TRBV29-1 to TRBJ2-1, with 10 bases matching TRBD2. The CDR3 has 17 amino acids. Germline CDR1 SQVTM, CDR2 ANQGSEA. V shed 1 base and J 5 bases; nucleotides not matched to a gene: 11.

CDR3 residues: CASNSGVRDTQYF. DNA for the CDR3: TGTGCCAGCAACAGTGGAGTACGGGATACGCAGTATTTT. The chain joins TRBV5-4 to TRBJ2-3; D not resolved. The CDR3 extends over 13 amino acids. Germline CDR1 reads SGHNT; CDR2 reads YYREEE (reference sequence). The ends were cut back, 6 bases at V and 6 bases at J, with 14 bases in the middle.

This clonotype was recorded many times. The rearrangement joins TRBV11-2 to TRBJ2-1, with TRBD2 matching over 8 bases. CDR1 and CDR2 from the germline V gene are SGHAT and FQNNGV. Trimming cost V 5 bases and J 4 bases; bases outside gene matches: 16. The CDR3 spans 18 residues. The chain's CDR3 is CASSNPGGGAMGYNEQFF. In DNA form, the CDR3 reads TGTGCCAGCAGCAATCCCGGGGGGGGGGCGATGGGTTACAATGAGCAGTTCTTC.

The sample holds many counts of this clonotype. The chain links TRBV18 to TRBJ2-7, with 8 bases identical to TRBD1. CDR1 is KGHSH, CDR2 LQKENI, per germline. This CDR3 spans 15 amino acids. The J segment lost 0 bases and the V segment lost 3 bases, leaving 4 bases of the junction unmatched. The CDR3 protein is CASSPRTGSSYEQYF. CDR3 in DNA: TGTGCCAGCTCACCTCGGACAGGGAGCTCCTACGAGCAGTACTTC.

This clonotype is labeled large. The CDR3 DNA reads as TGTGCCAGCAGCCCGGGGGGTGGCGGAAACACCATATATTTT. Translated: CASSPGGGGNTIYF. This rearrangement joins TRBV12-3 or TRBV12-4 to TRBJ1-3; D possibly corresponds to TRBD1 (5 bases). This CDR3 contains 14 residues. Trimming pared 6 bases from V and 4 bases from J, leaving 13 bases between.

With respect to this clonotype: One end of the junction varies from germline; a read error may be responsible. The chain uses TRBV5-1 and TRBJ1-2, with 7 bases fitting TRBD1. The germline gives CDR1 SGHRS, CDR2 YFSETQ. CDR3 length: 15 residues. CDR3 protein: CASSVQGQLNYGYPF. The CDR3 DNA reads TGCGCTAGCAGCGTACAGGGGCAACTAAACTATGGCTACCCCTTC.

This clonotype ranks as medium-sized. V usage is TRBV6-6 and J usage is TRBJ2-1; TRBD2 is a possible D gene (5 bases). CDR1 and CDR2 from the germline V gene are MNHNY and SVGAGI (reference sequence). V lost 6 bases to trimming and J lost 7 bases, with 10 bases between them. This CDR3 is built from 12 residues. The CDR3 nucleotides are TGTGCCAGCAGGCTTTCGGGGAATGAGCAGTTCTTC. Protein: CASRLSGNEQFF.

This clonotype appeared many times. The V gene is TRBV20-1, the J gene TRBJ1-2; D remains ambiguous. Trimming stripped 5 bases from V and 6 bases from J, with 16 bases between. The CDR3 length is 13 residues. Germline CDR1 and CDR2: DFQATT and SNEGSKA (reference sequence). In DNA form, the CDR3 reads TGCAGTGCTCAAGAGACATCCGGTGATGGCTACACCTTC. Its translation is CSAQETSGDGYTF.

By share, this clonotype counts as medium-sized. The chain uses TRBV28 and TRBJ2-7; D remains unclear. Trimming took off 5 bases at V and 4 bases at J, with 15 bases between the two ends. Germline CDR1 is MDHEN and CDR2 is SYDVKM. The CDR3 runs to 14 residues. CDR3 region: CASSRAGLGYEQYF. CDR3 bases: TGTGCCAGCAGTCGGGCAGGTCTTGGGTACGAGCAGTACTTC.

This clonotype was found many times. This chain joins TRBV6-5 and TRBJ2-5, with 8 bases aligning to TRBD2. The CDR3 is made up of 16 amino acids. V trimming: 0 bases; J trimming: 4 bases; junction bases outside the gene matches: 7. The germline gives CDR1 MNHEY, CDR2 SVGAGI. DNA of the CDR3: TGTGCCAGCAGTTACTCTAGTCCGGGAGGGGGAGAGACCCAGTACTTC. As protein: CASSYSSPGGGETQYF.

For this clonotype: A much larger clone sits a single nucleotide away, making a read error possible. The rearrangement joins TRBV10-3 to TRBJ1-2, with TRBD1 matching 7 bases. Germline loops: CDR1 ENHRY, CDR2 SYGVKD. CDR3 length: 15 amino acids. For the CDR3, the DNA is TGTGCCATCAGTGAGCCCGACAGGGTTGGGTATGGCTACAACTTC. Translating it yields CAISEPDRVGYGYNF.